These T cell receptor beta chains were read from a single sample in a study of spatial heterogeneity in lung cancer. TCRdb reprocessed the 5' RACE reads with MiXCR, giving one entry per CDR3 protein. This repertoire shows about 85,000 distinct CDR3 sequences, approximately 20% found once; its top ten account for around 6.6%. The material was PBMCs, obtained at surgery. The source of these receptors is a male donor with early-stage non-small cell lung cancer. Each CDR3 is given without its conserved first and last residue. The order of the fields is clone size, J gene, V gene, CDR3 protein. Size is stated for part of the rows, as once, few or many counts, or as a class when the clone is expanded.

clone size: .; J gene: TRBJ2-3; V gene: TRBV9; CDR3 protein: ASSLGLADPTDTQY
clone size: few; J gene: TRBJ1-4; V gene: TRBV6-2/TRBV6-3; CDR3 protein: ASIGQTTTNEKLF
clone size: few; J gene: TRBJ2-2; V gene: TRBV24-1; CDR3 protein: ATSDFSGELF
clone size: .; J gene: TRBJ1-3; V gene: TRBV28; CDR3 protein: ASSPPEGHTIY
clone size: .; J gene: TRBJ2-7; V gene: TRBV5-1; CDR3 protein: ASSLEGRAYEQY
clone size: .; J gene: TRBJ2-3; V gene: TRBV6-5; CDR3 protein: ASSRRFGNLGDTQY
clone size: .; J gene: TRBJ2-2; V gene: TRBV6-5; CDR3 protein: ASSSTPSTGELF
clone size: .; J gene: TRBJ1-1; V gene: TRBV5-1; CDR3 protein: ASSLGQGVGTEAF
clone size: .; J gene: TRBJ2-5; V gene: TRBV4-2; CDR3 protein: ASSQEVAGNQEIQY
clone size: few; J gene: TRBJ1-2; V gene: TRBV4-1; CDR3 protein: ASSRGPYGYT
clone size: few; J gene: TRBJ2-7; V gene: TRBV5-4; CDR3 protein: ASSPVASYEQY
clone size: few; J gene: TRBJ2-3; V gene: TRBV5-1; CDR3 protein: ASSPGPGGRTDTQY
clone size: .; J gene: TRBJ1-1; V gene: TRBV7-9; CDR3 protein: ASSPAAEAF
clone size: few; J gene: TRBJ2-7; V gene: TRBV5-1; CDR3 protein: ASSFPGEDEQY
clone size: many; J gene: TRBJ2-7; V gene: TRBV10-3; CDR3 protein: AISQDRGLEQY
clone size: few; J gene: TRBJ2-3; V gene: TRBV29-1; CDR3 protein: SGVLGLDTQY
clone size: .; J gene: TRBJ2-3; V gene: TRBV28; CDR3 protein: ASGSRKSTDTQY